One and the same sample provided the 3 T cell receptor beta chains below, sequenced in a study of blood T cells in healthy people across ages. With a J-beta primer mix and a sample-barcoded 5' primer, a second PCR ran about 7 to 11 cycles. TCRdb processed the 5' RACE reads anew with MiXCR; each CDR3 protein has one entry. Of about 1,400,000 distinct CDR3 sequences detected, 42% appear once; the ten largest clones hold roughly 7.9%. Sequencing input: blood. These receptors came from a woman between 18 and 29 years old in good health.

This clonotype was counted only a few times. The chain links TRBV30 to TRBJ1-2; 12 bases fit TRBD1. In germline, CDR1 is GTSNPN, CDR2 SVGIG (reference sequence). The length of the CDR3 is 14 residues. The junction had 5 bases not matched to a gene; V was cut back by 5 bases and J by 4 bases. CDR3 sequence reads: CAWSGTGGSYGYTF. DNA for the CDR3: TGTGCCTGGTCCGGGACAGGGGGCAGCTATGGCTACACCTTC.

This rearrangement joins TRBV5-6 to TRBJ2-1; 7 bases match TRBD2. This CDR3 is 14 amino acids long. Trimming removed 5 bases from V and 4 bases from J; junction bases left unmatched: 6. Germline V CDR1 and CDR2: SGHDT, YYEEEE. The DNA for the CDR3 is TGTGCCAGCAGGGGTACTAGCGAATACAATGAGCAGTTCTTC. Its protein product is CASRGTSEYNEQFF.

The chain carries TRBV21-1 and TRBJ2-1; the D call in the table, TRBD1, was not verified against the DNA. TRBV21-1 is termed a pseudogene. The CDR3 contains 16 residues. CDR3 residues: CASSQEASRFLNEQFF. CDR3 DNA: TGTGCCAGCAGTCAGGAGGCGTCGCGGTTTTTGAATGAGCAGTTCTTC.